This TCR beta chain was identified during a study of T cells in Graves' hyperthyroidism and ophthalmopathy. Study-wide points: Peripheral blood also featured most of the thyroid clonotypes expanded above 0.001.

The CDR3 regions of TCR beta were amplified from RNA transcripts. The HTBI primer set was used in a first-round RT-PCR of the TCR CDR3. TCRdb reanalysed the multiplex PCR reads using MiXCR and keeps one entry per CDR3 protein. The sample yields about 560,000 distinct CDR3 sequences, around 17% seen once. V shed 7 bases, J shed 4 bases, and the junction held 6 bases outside the gene matches. CDR1 SQVTM and CDR2 ANQGSEA come from the germline V gene. The CDR3 spans 14 residues. This clonotype appeared a few times. Its cognate antigen is unknown. This sequence was found in a woman aged 18-30 years with Graves' hyperthyroidism. V and J are TRBV29-1 and TRBJ2-5; the match to TRBD2 covers 13 bases. Sequencing was carried out using blood. The CDR3 sequence: CSGQRTSGGETQYF. The DNA of the CDR3 is TGCAGCGGACAGAGGACTAGCGGGGGAGAGACCCAGTACTTC.